This TCR beta chain was observed in a study of lymphopenia after photon versus proton radiotherapy. The table came from immunoSEQ multiplex PCR; TCRdb's copy has only in-frame clones and leaves some out. The profile covers about 28,000 clones, with 81% appearing a single time and around a third taken by the ten largest. The CDR3 is 12 residues long. The germline V gene encodes CDR1 SNHLY and CDR2 FYNNEI. Between the trimmed V and J ends, which lost 10 bases and 3 bases, there was a span of 9 bases. This chain uses TRBV2 with TRBJ2-2; a weak D match, TRBD2 (5 bases). The source of this sequence is a man aged 45-60 years with gastric cancer. Sequencing used peripheral blood, obtained from a patient treated with photon-based radiotherapy. The chain's CDR3 is CANVRDTGELFF. The CDR3 DNA reads as TGTGCCAACGTGAGGGACACCGGGGAGCTGTTTTTT.